The clone carrying this TCR beta chain was detected only a few times. These data come from a study of T-cell reconstitution after alpha-beta-depleted transplantation in children. It was with unique molecular identifiers that the TCRbeta library was prepared. TCRdb called the PCR reads again in MiXCR, with one record for every CDR3 protein. The table records around 600,000 distinct CDR3 sequences, approximately 17% of them present only once. The CDR3 has 16 residues. The V and J ends lost 1 base and 1 base, in that order; junction bases with no gene match: 2. Germline V gives CDR1 SGHAT, CDR2 FQNNGV. V is TRBV11-2 and J is TRBJ2-5; 11 nucleotides line up with TRBD2. This material consisted of PBMCs from the stem cell graft donor, taken from the stem cell graft. This TCR was sampled from a human donor who donated a stem cell graft to a child with acute myeloid leukemia. The CDR3 spells CASSLALAGGQETQYF. CDR3 bases: TGTGCCAGCAGCTTAGCCCTAGCGGGGGGCCAAGAGACCCAGTACTTC. Combining the CDR3 with reference TRBV11-2 and TRBJ2-5 gives the whole variable domain EAGVAQSPRYKIIEKRQSVAFWCNPISGHATLYWYQQILGQGPKLLIQFQNNGVVDDSQLPKDRFSAERLKGVDSTLKIQPAKLEDSAVYLCASSLALAGGQETQYFGPGTRLLVL.